This entry is about one T cell receptor (beta chain). The data were taken from a study of OX40 agonist ivuxolimab in advanced cancers. Overall study: Ivuxolimab, an agonistic anti-OX40 (CD134) antibody, was given to patients. 30% to 40% of patients had received prior checkpoint inhibitor therapy.

Patients had blood sampled at baseline and again on cycle 4 day 1 and cycle 7 day 1. J gave up 4 bases and V 4 bases, and 5 bases lay outside the gene matches. The CDR3 is made up of 14 amino acids. Per the germline V gene, CDR1 is SGHTA and CDR2 is FQGNSA. Sequencing was performed with immunoSEQ multiplex PCR; in TCRdb, only in-frame clones are kept and a portion is missing. The table includes approximately 24,000 clones, roughly 85% detected once. This chain joins TRBV7-2 and TRBJ2-7, with 9 bases lining up with TRBD1. The clonotype comes from an adult with an advanced solid tumor such as melanoma, head and neck, liver or kidney cancer. The input for sequencing was CD4+ or CD8+ T cells sorted from blood, taken in a trial of the OX40 agonist ivuxolimab. The CDR3 region has the DNA TGTGCCAGCAGCTCACAGGGGGCGGAATACGAGCAGTACTTC. Its protein is CASSSQGAEYEQYF.